This paragraph reports one T cell receptor (beta chain). The CDR3 loop spans 19 amino acids. The germline V gene encodes CDR1 MNHNS and CDR2 SASEGT. J lost 7 bases, V lost 4 bases, and 20 bases had no gene match. Only in-frame clones appear in the TCRdb table, and some are missing; sequencing was by immunoSEQ multiplex PCR. The profile shows about 2 million clones, roughly 94% of them singletons. The data were obtained in a study of shared clonotypes between healthy human individuals. Sequencing input: naive CD4+ T cells sorted from blood. Subset meaning: CD45RA+ positively selected. The chain uses TRBV6-1 and TRBJ2-7; 12 bases map to TRBD2. The TCR originated in a man between 18 and 29 years old in good health. The CDR3 sequence is CASSAVETSGGSPREEQYF. Written as DNA, the CDR3 is TGTGCCAGCAGTGCTGTTGAGACTAGCGGGGGTTCTCCACGGGAAGAGCAGTACTTC.